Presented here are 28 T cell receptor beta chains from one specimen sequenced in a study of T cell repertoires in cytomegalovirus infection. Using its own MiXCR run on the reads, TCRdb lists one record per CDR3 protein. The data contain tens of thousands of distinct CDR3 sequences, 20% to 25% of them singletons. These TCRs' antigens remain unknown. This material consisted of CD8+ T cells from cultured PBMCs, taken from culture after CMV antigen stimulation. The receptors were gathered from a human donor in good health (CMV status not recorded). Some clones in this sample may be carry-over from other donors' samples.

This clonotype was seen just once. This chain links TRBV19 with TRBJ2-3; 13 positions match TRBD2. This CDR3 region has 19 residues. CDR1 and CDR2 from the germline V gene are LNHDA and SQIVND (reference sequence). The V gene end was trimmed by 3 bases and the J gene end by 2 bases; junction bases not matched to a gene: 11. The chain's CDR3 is CASSILTSGGTQPTDTQYF. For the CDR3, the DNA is TGTGCCAGTAGTATCCTGACTAGCGGGGGGACCCAACCCACAGATACGCAGTATTTT. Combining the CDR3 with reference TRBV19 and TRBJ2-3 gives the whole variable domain DGGITQSPKYLFRKEGQNVTLSCEQNLNHDAMYWYRQDPGQGLRLIYYSQIVNDFQKGDIAEGYSVSREKKESFPLTVTSAQKNPTAFYLCASSILTSGGTQPTDTQYFGPGTRLTVL.

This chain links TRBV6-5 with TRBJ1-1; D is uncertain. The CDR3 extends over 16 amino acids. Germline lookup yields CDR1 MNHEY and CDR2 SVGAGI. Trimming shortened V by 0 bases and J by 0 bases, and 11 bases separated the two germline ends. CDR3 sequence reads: CASSYSRQSMNTEAFF. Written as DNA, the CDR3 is TGTGCCAGCAGTTACTCGAGGCAATCCATGAACACTGAAGCTTTCTTT.

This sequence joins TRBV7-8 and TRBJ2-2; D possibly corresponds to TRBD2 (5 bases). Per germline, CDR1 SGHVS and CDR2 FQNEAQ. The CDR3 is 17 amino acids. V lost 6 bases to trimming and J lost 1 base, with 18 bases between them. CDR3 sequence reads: CASRPFPTGKNTGELFF. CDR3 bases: TGTGCCAGCAGACCGTTCCCGACGGGGAAGAACACCGGGGAGCTGTTTTTT.

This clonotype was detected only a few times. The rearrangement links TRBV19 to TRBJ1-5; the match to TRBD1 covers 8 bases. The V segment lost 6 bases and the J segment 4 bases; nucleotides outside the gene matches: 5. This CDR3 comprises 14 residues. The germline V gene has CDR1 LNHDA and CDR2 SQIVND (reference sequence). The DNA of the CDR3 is TGTGCCAGTAGGAGGGACAGGATTAATCAGCCCCAGCATTTT. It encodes CASRRDRINQPQHF.

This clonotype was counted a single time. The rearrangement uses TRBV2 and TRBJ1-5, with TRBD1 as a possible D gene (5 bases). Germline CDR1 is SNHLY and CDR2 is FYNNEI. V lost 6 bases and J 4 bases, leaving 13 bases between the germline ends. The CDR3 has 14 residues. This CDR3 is CASRAWTTNQPQHF. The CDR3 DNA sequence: TGTGCCAGCAGGGCCTGGACAACTAATCAGCCCCAGCATTTT.

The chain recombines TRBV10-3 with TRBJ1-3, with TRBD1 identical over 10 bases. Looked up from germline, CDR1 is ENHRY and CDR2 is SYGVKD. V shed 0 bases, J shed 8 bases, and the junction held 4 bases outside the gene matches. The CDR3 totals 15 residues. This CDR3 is CAISESDRGPDTIYF. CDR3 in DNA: TGTGCCATCAGTGAGTCTGACAGGGGGCCGGACACCATATATTTT.

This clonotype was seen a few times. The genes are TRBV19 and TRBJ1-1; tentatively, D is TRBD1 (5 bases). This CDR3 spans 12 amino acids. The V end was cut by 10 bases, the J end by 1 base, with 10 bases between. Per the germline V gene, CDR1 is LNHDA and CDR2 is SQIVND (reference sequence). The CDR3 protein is CATWGRNTEAFF. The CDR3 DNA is TGTGCCACCTGGGGGAGGAACACTGAAGCTTTCTTT. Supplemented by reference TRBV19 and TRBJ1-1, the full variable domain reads DGGITQSPKYLFRKEGQNVTLSCEQNLNHDAMYWYRQDPGQGLRLIYYSQIVNDFQKGDIAEGYSVSREKKESFPLTVTSAQKNPTAFYLCATWGRNTEAFFGQGTRLTVV.

CDR3 residues: CASSLGTVDGAFF. CDR3 in DNA: TGTGCCAGCAGCTTAGGTACAGTTGATGGGGCTTTCTTT. V is TRBV7-2 and J is TRBJ1-1; unclear D gene. The CDR3 covers 13 residues. Per the germline V gene, CDR1 is SGHTA and CDR2 is FQGNSA. V was cut by 1 base and J by 11 bases, with 14 bases left in between.

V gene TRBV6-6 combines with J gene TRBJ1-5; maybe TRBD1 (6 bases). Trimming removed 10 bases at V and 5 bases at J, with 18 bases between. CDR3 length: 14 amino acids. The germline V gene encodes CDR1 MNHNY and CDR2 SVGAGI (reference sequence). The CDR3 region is CATLSGTTYQPQHF. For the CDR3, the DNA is TGTGCCACTCTTTCCGGGACAACTTATCAGCCCCAGCATTTT.

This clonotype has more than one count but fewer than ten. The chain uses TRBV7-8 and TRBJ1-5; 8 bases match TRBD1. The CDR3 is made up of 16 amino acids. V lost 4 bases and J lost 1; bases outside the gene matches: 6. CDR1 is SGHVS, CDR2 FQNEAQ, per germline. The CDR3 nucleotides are TGTGCCAGCAGCTCCTCGACAGGGGAAAGCAATCAGCCCCAGCATTTT. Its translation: CASSSSTGESNQPQHF.

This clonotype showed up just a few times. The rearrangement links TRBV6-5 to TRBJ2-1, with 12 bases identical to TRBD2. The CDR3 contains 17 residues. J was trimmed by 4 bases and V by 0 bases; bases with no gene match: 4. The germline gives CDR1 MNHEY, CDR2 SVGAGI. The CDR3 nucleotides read TGTGCCAGCAGTTACTCCGGACTAGCGGGGAGATACAATGAGCAGTTCTTC. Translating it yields CASSYSGLAGRYNEQFF.

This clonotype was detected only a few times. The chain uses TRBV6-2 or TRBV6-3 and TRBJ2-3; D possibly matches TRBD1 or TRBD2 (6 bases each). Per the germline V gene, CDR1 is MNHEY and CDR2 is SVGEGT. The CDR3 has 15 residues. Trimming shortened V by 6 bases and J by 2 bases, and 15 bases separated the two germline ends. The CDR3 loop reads CASSPWRGVTDTQYF. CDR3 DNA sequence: TGTGCCAGCAGCCCATGGAGGGGGGTCACAGATACGCAGTATTTT.

The CDR3, as DNA: TGTGCCAGCAGTTTTGGGGGCACGGTCTACGAGCAGTACTTC. Translating gives CASSFGGTVYEQYF. The chain has TRBV6-2 or TRBV6-3 and TRBJ2-7; perhaps TRBD1 as D (6 bases). Deletions cut 4 bases from V and 3 bases from J, with 13 bases between. The germline V gene has CDR1 MNHEY and CDR2 SVGEGT. CDR3 size: 14 residues.

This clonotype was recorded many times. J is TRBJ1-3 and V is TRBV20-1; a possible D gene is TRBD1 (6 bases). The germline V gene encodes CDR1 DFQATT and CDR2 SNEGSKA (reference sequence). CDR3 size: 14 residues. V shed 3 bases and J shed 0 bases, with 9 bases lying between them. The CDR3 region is CSARDRNSGNTIYF. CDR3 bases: TGCAGTGCTAGGGACAGAAACTCTGGAAACACCATATATTTT.

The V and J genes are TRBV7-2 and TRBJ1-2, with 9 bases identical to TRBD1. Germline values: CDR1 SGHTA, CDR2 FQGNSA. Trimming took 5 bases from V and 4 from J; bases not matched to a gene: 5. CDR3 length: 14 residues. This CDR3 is CASSQDRGFYGYTF. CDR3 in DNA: TGTGCCAGCAGCCAGGACAGGGGCTTCTATGGCTACACCTTC.

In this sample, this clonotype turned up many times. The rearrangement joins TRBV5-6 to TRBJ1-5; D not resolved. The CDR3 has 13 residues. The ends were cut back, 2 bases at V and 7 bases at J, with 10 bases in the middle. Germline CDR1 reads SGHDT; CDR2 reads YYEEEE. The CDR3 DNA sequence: TGTGCCAGCAGCTTCTTGGGAGGCCAGCCCCAGCATTTT. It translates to CASSFLGGQPQHF.

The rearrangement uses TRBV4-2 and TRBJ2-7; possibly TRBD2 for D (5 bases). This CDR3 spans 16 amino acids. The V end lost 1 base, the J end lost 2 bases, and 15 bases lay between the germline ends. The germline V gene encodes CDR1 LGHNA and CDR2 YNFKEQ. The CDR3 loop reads CASSQGPAEEAYEQYF. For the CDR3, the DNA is TGTGCCAGCAGCCAAGGACCAGCGGAGGAGGCCTACGAGCAGTACTTC.

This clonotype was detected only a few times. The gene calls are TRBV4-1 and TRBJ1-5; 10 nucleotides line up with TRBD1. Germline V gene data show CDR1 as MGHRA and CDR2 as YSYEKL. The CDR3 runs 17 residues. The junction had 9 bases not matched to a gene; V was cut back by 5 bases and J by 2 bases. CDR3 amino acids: CASSSAGTGEGNQPQHF. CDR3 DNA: TGCGCCAGCAGCTCTGCCGGGACAGGGGAAGGCAATCAGCCCCAGCATTTT.

The chain's CDR3 is CASSRTGGGTEAFF. CDR3 nucleotide sequence: TGTGCCAGCAGCCGAACAGGGGGAGGGACTGAAGCTTTCTTT. The V call is TRBV7-3, the J call TRBJ1-1; 8 nucleotides align to TRBD1. Germline V CDR1 and CDR2: SGHTA, FQGTGA. The CDR3 loop spans 14 amino acids. Trimming at V came to 5 bases and at J to 5 bases, leaving 7 bases not matched to a gene.

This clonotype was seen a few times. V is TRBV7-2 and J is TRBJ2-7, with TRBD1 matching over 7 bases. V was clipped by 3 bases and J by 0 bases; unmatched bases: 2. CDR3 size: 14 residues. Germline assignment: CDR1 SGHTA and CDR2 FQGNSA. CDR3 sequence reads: CASSFGTDSYEQYF. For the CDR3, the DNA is TGTGCCAGCAGCTTCGGGACAGACTCCTACGAGCAGTACTTC.

The CDR3: CASSYTGIDLNTEAFF. CDR3 sequence (DNA): TGTGCCAGCAGCTATACAGGCATCGACTTGAACACTGAAGCTTTCTTT. The J gene is TRBJ1-1, the V gene TRBV7-2, with D tentatively TRBD1 (5 bases). Germline V gives CDR1 SGHTA, CDR2 FQGNSA. This CDR3 contains 16 residues. The germline V and J ends were trimmed by 4 bases and 0 bases, with 15 bases remaining between them.

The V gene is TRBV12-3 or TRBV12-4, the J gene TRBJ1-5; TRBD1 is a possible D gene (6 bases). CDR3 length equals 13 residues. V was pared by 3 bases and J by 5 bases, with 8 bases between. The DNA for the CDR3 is TGTGCCAGCAGTTTTGGGGGGCATCAGCCCCAGCATTTT. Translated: CASSFGGHQPQHF.

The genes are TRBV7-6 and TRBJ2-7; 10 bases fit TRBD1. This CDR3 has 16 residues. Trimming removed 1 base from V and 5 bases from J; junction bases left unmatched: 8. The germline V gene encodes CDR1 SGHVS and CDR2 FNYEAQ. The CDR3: CASSLGWGTGAHEQYF. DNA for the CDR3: TGTGCCAGCAGCTTAGGATGGGGGACAGGGGCCCACGAGCAGTACTTC.

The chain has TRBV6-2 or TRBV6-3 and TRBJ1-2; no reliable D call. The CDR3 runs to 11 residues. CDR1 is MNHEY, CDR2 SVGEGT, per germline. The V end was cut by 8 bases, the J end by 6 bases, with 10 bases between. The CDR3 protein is CASESGDGYTF. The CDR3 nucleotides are TGTGCCAGCGAGAGCGGGGATGGCTACACCTTC.

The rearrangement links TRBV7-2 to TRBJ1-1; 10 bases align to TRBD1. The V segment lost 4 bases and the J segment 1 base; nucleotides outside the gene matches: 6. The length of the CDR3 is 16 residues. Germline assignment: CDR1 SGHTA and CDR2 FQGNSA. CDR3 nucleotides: TGTGCCAGCAGCTCCCGGGACAGGGGCCCGAACACTGAAGCTTTCTTT. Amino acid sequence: CASSSRDRGPNTEAFF.

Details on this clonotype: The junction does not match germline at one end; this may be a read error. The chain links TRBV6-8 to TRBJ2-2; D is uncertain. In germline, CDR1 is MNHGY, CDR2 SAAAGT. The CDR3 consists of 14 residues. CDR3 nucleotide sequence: TGTGACAGCACGTCTGGGCCGGCGACCGGGGAGCTGTTTTTT. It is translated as CDSTSGPATGELFF.

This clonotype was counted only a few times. In nucleotides, the CDR3 is TGTGCCAGCAGTTCCGTTGGAGGGGGCTACAATGAGCAGTTCTTC. Protein sequence: CASSSVGGGYNEQFF. The chain employs TRBV6-1 and TRBJ2-1; D possibly uses TRBD1 or TRBD2 (6 bases each). The germline CDR1 and CDR2 sequences are MNHNS and SASEGT. The CDR3 runs to 15 residues. V was trimmed by 5 bases and J by 3 bases, leaving 14 bases between them.

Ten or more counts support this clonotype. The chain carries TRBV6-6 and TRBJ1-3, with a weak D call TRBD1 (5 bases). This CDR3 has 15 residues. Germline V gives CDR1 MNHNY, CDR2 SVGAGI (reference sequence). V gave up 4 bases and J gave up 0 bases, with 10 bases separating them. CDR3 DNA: TGTGCCAGCAGTTCCGACGGGGCCTCTGGAAACACCATATATTTT. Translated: CASSSDGASGNTIYF.